This T cell receptor (beta chain) comes out of a study of brain T cells in children with intractable seizures. Study findings and constraints: Only CDR3 sequence similarity suggested viral specificity, without known HCMV serostatus. Pre- and post-surgery blood differed in depth, so pre-surgery absences may be undersampling.

A single count supports this clone. Its antigen is unidentified. The time point here: blood from clinic visit 5 months post-surgery; TSC patient then seizure free. Surgery cases with the highest brain T cell transcript signatures were chosen for sequencing. At least one anti-epileptic drug was given before surgery. The germline gives CDR1 MNHEY, CDR2 SMNVEV (reference sequence). V was shortened by 6 bases and J by 4 bases, with 12 bases between the two germline ends. The CDR3 is 13 amino acids. Profiled with immunoSEQ multiplex PCR; TCRdb holds only in-frame clones, not every one. The sample has about 340,000 clones, more than 85% seen once; the top ten hold 4.5% to 7%.

This clonotype was sampled from a boy younger than two with tuberous sclerosis and intractable seizures. The specimen comprised peripheral blood, sampled around 5 months after surgery. The chain has TRBV27 and TRBJ1-2; D is perhaps TRBD1 (5 bases). The CDR3 is CASRDGGSYGYTF. The CDR3 DNA reads as TGTGCCAGCAGGGATGGGGGTAGCTATGGCTACACCTTC.